The rows below give T cell receptor beta chains drawn from one sample of a study of T-cell reconstitution after alpha-beta-depleted transplantation in children. Using its own MiXCR run on the PCR reads, TCRdb lists one record per CDR3 protein. The repertoire holds approximately 97,000 distinct CDR3 sequences, with 4.5% to 7.5% as singletons. The material was PBMCs, mostly from graft donor cells, obtained 60 days after TCRalphabeta/CD19-depleted stem cell transplant. The receptors come from a female patient between 2 and 15 years old who had a stem cell transplant for Fanconi anemia, so the T cells may come from the graft donor. Both conserved end residues are part of each CDR3. Each record gives: V gene, CDR3 length, clone size, D gene, J gene, CDR3 DNA, CDR3 protein. D genes are given only for firm matches. The size entry gives once, few, many, or a class for an expanded clone.

V gene: TRBV28; CDR3 length: 18; clone size: once; D gene: TRBD1; J gene: TRBJ1-5; CDR3 DNA: TGTGCCAGCAGTTCCGGGACAGGGTCTGGGGCGCTAAATCAGCCCAAGCATTTT; CDR3 protein: CASSSGTGSGALNQPKHF
V gene: TRBV9; CDR3 length: 12; clone size: few; D gene: NA; J gene: TRBJ1-6; CDR3 DNA: TGTGCCAGCAGCGTAGAGGGTTCACCCCTCCACTTT; CDR3 protein: CASSVEGSPLHF
V gene: TRBV5-1; CDR3 length: 13; clone size: many; D gene: NA; J gene: TRBJ2-2; CDR3 DNA: TGCGCCAGCAGCTTTTGGACGGGGGGGGAGCTGTTTTTT; CDR3 protein: CASSFWTGGELFF
V gene: TRBV6-4; CDR3 length: 13; clone size: many; D gene: NA; J gene: TRBJ2-1; CDR3 DNA: TGTGCCAGCAGTGATTCCTCTACCAATGAGCAGTTCTTC; CDR3 protein: CASSDSSTNEQFF
V gene: TRBV7-9; CDR3 length: 15; clone size: many; D gene: TRBD1; J gene: TRBJ2-2; CDR3 DNA: TGTGCCAGCAGCTTCGGGACAGGGGACACCGGGGAGCTGTTTTTT; CDR3 protein: CASSFGTGDTGELFF
V gene: TRBV5-1; CDR3 length: 16; clone size: many; D gene: TRBD2; J gene: TRBJ2-3; CDR3 DNA: TGCGCCAGCAGCTTAGGAAGCGGGGGGCCAACAGATACGCAGTATTTT; CDR3 protein: CASSLGSGGPTDTQYF
V gene: TRBV20-1; CDR3 length: 14; clone size: many; D gene: NA; J gene: TRBJ2-3; CDR3 DNA: TGCAGTGCTGCCTCTTCTGGGGTGGGGGATACGCAGTATTTT; CDR3 protein: CSAASSGVGDTQYF
V gene: TRBV9; CDR3 length: 17; clone size: many; D gene: NA; J gene: TRBJ2-1; CDR3 DNA: TGTGCCAGCGCGTTTAGACAGGTATCAAGCTCCTACAATGAGCAGTTCTTC; CDR3 protein: CASAFRQVSSSYNEQFF
V gene: TRBV28; CDR3 length: 12; clone size: few; D gene: NA; J gene: TRBJ2-7; CDR3 DNA: TGTGCCAGCAGTTGGACGGCCTACGAGCAGTACTTC; CDR3 protein: CASSWTAYEQYF
V gene: TRBV5-1; CDR3 length: 14; clone size: few; D gene: TRBD1; J gene: TRBJ2-7; CDR3 DNA: TGCGCCAGCAGCTTAATTACAGGGGGCGGCGAGCAGTACTTC; CDR3 protein: CASSLITGGGEQYF
V gene: TRBV6-1; CDR3 length: 13; clone size: many; D gene: NA; J gene: TRBJ2-7; CDR3 DNA: TGTGCCAGCAGTGACGGGAGAAGGGACGAGCAGTACTTC; CDR3 protein: CASSDGRRDEQYF